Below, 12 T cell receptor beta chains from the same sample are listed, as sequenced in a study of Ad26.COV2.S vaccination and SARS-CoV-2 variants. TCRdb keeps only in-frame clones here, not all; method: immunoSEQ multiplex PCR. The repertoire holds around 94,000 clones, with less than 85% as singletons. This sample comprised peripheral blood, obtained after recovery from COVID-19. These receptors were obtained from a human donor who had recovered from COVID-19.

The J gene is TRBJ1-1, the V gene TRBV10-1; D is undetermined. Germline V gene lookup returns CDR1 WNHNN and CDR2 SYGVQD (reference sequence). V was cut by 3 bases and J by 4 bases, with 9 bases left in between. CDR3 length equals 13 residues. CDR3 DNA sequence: TGCGCCAGCAGTGAACCGGGTACCACTGAAGCTTTCTTT. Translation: CASSEPGTTEAFF.

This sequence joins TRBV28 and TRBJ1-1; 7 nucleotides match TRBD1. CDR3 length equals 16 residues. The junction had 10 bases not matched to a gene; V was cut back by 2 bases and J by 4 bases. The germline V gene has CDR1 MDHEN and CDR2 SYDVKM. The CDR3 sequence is CASSLSLGGAGTEAFF. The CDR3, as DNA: TGTGCCAGCAGTTTAAGCTTAGGGGGCGCTGGCACTGAAGCTTTCTTT.

The CDR3 sequence is CASHTGTGSDEQYF. DNA of the CDR3: TGCGCCAGCCATACCGGGACAGGGAGCGACGAGCAGTACTTC. The chain is built from TRBV5-1 and TRBJ2-7; 9 bases map to TRBD1. CDR1 is SGHRS and CDR2 is YFSETQ in the germline V gene. The CDR3 contains 14 residues. The J segment lost 5 bases and the V segment lost 7 bases, leaving 10 bases of the junction unmatched.

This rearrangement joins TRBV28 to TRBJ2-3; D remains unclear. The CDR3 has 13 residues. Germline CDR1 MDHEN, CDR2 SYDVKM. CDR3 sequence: CAAKEPSTDTQYF. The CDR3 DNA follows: TGTGCTGCCAAGGAACCCAGCACAGATACGCAGTATTTT.

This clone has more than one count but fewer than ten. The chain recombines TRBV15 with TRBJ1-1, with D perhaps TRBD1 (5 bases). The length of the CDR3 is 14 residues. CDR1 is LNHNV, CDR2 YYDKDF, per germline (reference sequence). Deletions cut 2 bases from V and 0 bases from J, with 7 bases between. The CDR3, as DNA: TGTGCCACCAGCAGAAGACAGCTGAACACTGAAGCTTTCTTT. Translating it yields CATSRRQLNTEAFF.

The CDR3 here is CASRGQGGYTF. The CDR3 nucleotides are TGTGCCAGCAGAGGACAGGGAGGCTACACCTTC. The chain is built from TRBV28 and TRBJ1-2; TRBD1 aligns across 8 bases. The CDR3 consists of 11 residues. Germline values: CDR1 MDHEN, CDR2 SYDVKM. Losses at the gene ends were 6 bases for V and 8 bases for J; bases not matched to a gene: 2.

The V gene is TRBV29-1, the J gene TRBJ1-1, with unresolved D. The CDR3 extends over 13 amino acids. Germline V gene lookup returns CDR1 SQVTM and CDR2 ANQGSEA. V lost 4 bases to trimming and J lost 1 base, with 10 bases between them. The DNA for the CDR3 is TGCAGCGTTGTGAGGTCAGAGAACACTGAAGCTTTCTTT. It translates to CSVVRSENTEAFF.

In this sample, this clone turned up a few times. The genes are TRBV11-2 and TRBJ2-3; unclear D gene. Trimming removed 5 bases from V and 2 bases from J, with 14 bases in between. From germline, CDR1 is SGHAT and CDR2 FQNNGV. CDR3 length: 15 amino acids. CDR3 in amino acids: CASSPHGPLTDTQYF. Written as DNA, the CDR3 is TGTGCCAGCAGCCCGCACGGGCCCCTCACAGATACGCAGTATTTT. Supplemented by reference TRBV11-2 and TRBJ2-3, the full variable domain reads EAGVAQSPRYKIIEKRQSVAFWCNPISGHATLYWYQQILGQGPKLLIQFQNNGVVDDSQLPKDRFSAERLKGVDSTLKIQPAKLEDSAVYLCASSPHGPLTDTQYFGPGTRLTVL.

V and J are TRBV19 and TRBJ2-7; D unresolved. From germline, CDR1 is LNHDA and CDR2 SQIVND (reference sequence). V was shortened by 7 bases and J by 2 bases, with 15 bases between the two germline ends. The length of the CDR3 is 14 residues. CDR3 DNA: TGTGCCAGTACCGATAGGACGGACCCCTACGAGCAGTACTTC. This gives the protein CASTDRTDPYEQYF.

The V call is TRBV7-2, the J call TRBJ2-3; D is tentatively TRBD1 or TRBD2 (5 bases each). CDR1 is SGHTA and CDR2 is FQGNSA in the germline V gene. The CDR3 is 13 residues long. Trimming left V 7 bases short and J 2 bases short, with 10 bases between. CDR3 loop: CASTGTFTDTQYF. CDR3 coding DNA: TGTGCCAGCACAGGGACGTTCACAGATACGCAGTATTTT.

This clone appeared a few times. In nucleotides, the CDR3 is TGCGCCAGCAGCAGAACCGGGACAGGGAACACTGAAGCTTTCTTT. Its protein is CASSRTGTGNTEAFF. V and J are TRBV5-1 and TRBJ1-1; TRBD1 agrees at 8 bases. The CDR3 contains 15 residues. Trimming removed 4 bases from V and 1 base from J; junction bases left unmatched: 6. CDR1 is SGHRS, CDR2 YFSETQ, per germline.

The CDR3 nucleotides read TGTGCCAGCCGAACAGGGATTAGCACAGATACGCAGTATTTT. Its protein is CASRTGISTDTQYF. The V call is TRBV27, the J call TRBJ2-3; D is possibly TRBD1 (6 bases). V was cut by 8 bases and J by 0 bases, with 12 bases left in between. Germline-derived CDR1 and CDR2 are MNHEY and SMNVEV (reference sequence). This CDR3 has 14 amino acids.